The 26 T cell receptor beta chains given below trace back to one sample, sequenced in a study of shared clonotypes between healthy human individuals. In the naive CD8 group, cells lacked CD45RO and were positively selected for CCR7, so terminally differentiated effector memory CD45RA+ cells were left out. Using immunoSEQ multiplex PCR, the repertoire was profiled, and TCRdb retains in-frame clones only, with some absent. This table has more than 2 million clones, roughly 94% appearing once. Sequenced: naive CD8+ T cells sorted from blood. The receptors originated from a man aged 18 to 29 in good health.

The J gene is TRBJ2-1, the V gene TRBV7-9; D could derive from TRBD1 or TRBD2 (5 bases each). The CDR3 is made up of 15 amino acids. Germline-derived CDR1 and CDR2 are SEHNR and FQNEAQ (reference sequence). V was cut by 3 bases and J by 5 bases, with 14 bases left in between. The CDR3: CASSFRDPPHNEQFF. The CDR3 region has the DNA TGTGCCAGCAGCTTCAGGGACCCACCCCACAATGAGCAGTTCTTC. The complete variable domain, with remaining parts taken from reference TRBV7-9 and TRBJ2-1, reads DTGVSQNPRHKITKRGQNVTFRCDPISEHNRLYWYRQTLGQGPEFLTYFQNEAQLEKSRLLSDRFSAERPKGSFSTLEIQRTEQGDSAMYLCASSFRDPPHNEQFFGPGTRLTVL.

The CDR3 DNA reads TGTGCCAGCAGCTTAGACGTGAGTCAAGAGACCCAGTACTTC. Amino acids: CASSLDVSQETQYF. The chain joins TRBV11-3 to TRBJ2-5; no clear D gene. Per germline, CDR1 SGHNT and CDR2 YENEEA. The germline V and J ends were trimmed by 0 bases and 2 bases, with 7 bases remaining between them. The CDR3 is made up of 14 amino acids.

This clone was detected only once. The chain has TRBV19 and TRBJ1-3; D gene unclear. The CDR3 spans 14 residues. Per the germline V gene, CDR1 is LNHDA and CDR2 is SQIVND (reference sequence). Trimming shortened V by 7 bases and J by 2 bases, and 12 bases separated the two germline ends. The CDR3 is CASMDLPAGNTIYF. The CDR3 DNA reads as TGTGCCAGTATGGACCTCCCCGCTGGAAACACCATATATTTT.

This clone was detected once. The rearrangement joins TRBV13 to TRBJ2-3; either TRBD1 or TRBD2 may supply D (5 bases each). Germline V gene sequence: CDR1 PRHDT, CDR2 FYEKMQ (reference sequence). With 5 bases removed from V and 2 bases from J, the gap between germline ends came to 17 bases. The CDR3 has 16 amino acids. The CDR3 loop reads CASSAQPGPDTDTQYF. The CDR3 region has the DNA TGTGCCAGCAGCGCTCAACCGGGACCCGACACAGATACGCAGTATTTT.

This chain joins TRBV27 and TRBJ2-7; D gene uncertain. Germline V lookup: CDR1 MNHEY, CDR2 SMNVEV (reference sequence). Between the trimmed V and J ends, which lost 1 base and 0 bases, there was a span of 7 bases. The CDR3 consists of 14 residues. CDR3 amino acids: CASSLFAASYEQYF. In DNA form, the CDR3 reads TGTGCCAGCAGTTTATTCGCGGCCTCCTACGAGCAGTACTTC.

The chain uses TRBV7-6 and TRBJ2-2; 13 bases map to TRBD2. V lost 3 bases, J lost 3 bases, and 4 bases stayed unmatched. Germline CDR1 SGHVS, CDR2 FNYEAQ. The CDR3 sequence is 17 residues long. CDR3 protein: CASSFSLAGGDTGELFF. The CDR3 nucleotides are TGTGCCAGCAGCTTCTCACTAGCGGGAGGGGACACCGGGGAGCTGTTTTTT.

V gene TRBV28 combines with J gene TRBJ2-5, with D hard to call. CDR1 is MDHEN, CDR2 SYDVKM, per germline. The CDR3 totals 15 residues. The ends were cut back, 6 bases at V and 3 bases at J, with 17 bases in the middle. CDR3 in DNA: TGTGCCAGCAGCTCCCCTATTGGCGGTGAAGAGACCCAGTACTTC. This gives the protein CASSSPIGGEETQYF.

Worth noting for this clone: At the DNA level, this CDR3 is encoded by other sequences in the same sample as well. This sequence joins TRBV29-1 and TRBJ2-7; 10 nucleotides align to TRBD1. Germline values: CDR1 SQVTM, CDR2 ANQGSEA. This CDR3 comprises 12 residues. V shed 6 bases and J 3 bases; nucleotides not matched to a gene: 2. CDR3 protein: CSVGQGLYEQYF. The CDR3 DNA follows: TGCAGCGTGGGACAGGGGCTCTACGAGCAGTACTTC.

The gene calls are TRBV4-1 and TRBJ2-7; 16 bases align to TRBD2. This CDR3 is 19 amino acids long. Losses at the gene ends were 1 base for V and 0 bases for J; bases not matched to a gene: 6. Germline CDR1 and CDR2: MGHRA and YSYEKL. This chain's CDR3 is CASSQAGLAGGKGSYEQYF. CDR3 coding DNA: TGCGCCAGCAGCCAAGCGGGACTAGCGGGAGGGAAGGGCTCCTACGAGCAGTACTTC.

The CDR3 nucleotides are TGTGCCACCGGGTCTTCCACCGACGGGACCCAGTACTTC. As protein: CATGSSTDGTQYF. The J gene is TRBJ2-5, the V gene TRBV6-5; no definite D call. The germline gives CDR1 MNHEY, CDR2 SVGAGI. The CDR3 loop spans 13 amino acids. V was trimmed by 10 bases and J by 7 bases, leaving 19 bases between them.

This clone is a singleton in its sample. The rearrangement joins TRBV11-2 to TRBJ2-5; 9 positions match TRBD2. J lost 0 bases, V lost 5 bases, and 13 bases had no gene match. The CDR3 totals 18 residues. Germline V gene data show CDR1 as SGHAT and CDR2 as FQNNGV. DNA for the CDR3: TGTGCCAGCAGCGGAGATTTTGAAGGACTAGCGTACCAAGAGACCCAGTACTTC. Protein product: CASSGDFEGLAYQETQYF.

A single count supports this clone. Other DNA sequences in the sample encode the same CDR3. The chain combines TRBV11-2 with TRBJ1-1; 7 nucleotides agree with TRBD1. Germline V CDR1 and CDR2: SGHAT, FQNNGV. V shed 0 bases, J shed 5 bases, and the junction held 3 bases outside the gene matches. CDR3 length: 14 residues. CDR3 amino acids: CASSLDAGGTEAFF. In nucleotides, the CDR3 is TGTGCCAGCAGCTTAGATGCAGGGGGTACTGAAGCTTTCTTT.

This rearrangement joins TRBV7-6 to TRBJ1-2; the D gene is possibly TRBD1 (6 bases). The CDR3 sequence is 15 residues long. V was pared by 5 bases and J by 6 bases, with 19 bases between. Germline values: CDR1 SGHVS, CDR2 FNYEAQ. The CDR3 spells CASSPGMSGADGYTF. The CDR3 DNA reads as TGTGCCAGCAGCCCCGGGATGTCAGGGGCGGATGGCTACACCTTC.

The J gene is TRBJ2-7, the V gene TRBV5-6; D might be TRBD1 (6 bases). The V gene lost 4 bases and the J gene lost 6 bases, with 11 bases spanning the gap. This CDR3 has 12 residues. Germline V lookup: CDR1 SGHDT, CDR2 YYEEEE. In DNA form, the CDR3 reads TGTGCCAGCAGCCATACAGGGACCGAGCAGTACTTC. Amino acids: CASSHTGTEQYF.

The chain couples TRBV5-1 to TRBJ2-7; 7 bases fit TRBD1. The CDR3 length is 15 residues. Looked up from germline, CDR1 is SGHRS and CDR2 is YFSETQ. Trimming at V came to 3 bases and at J to 4 bases, leaving 10 bases not matched to a gene. The DNA of the CDR3 is TGCGCCAGCAGCTGGAGACAGGGTACCGGATACGAGCAGTACTTC. It encodes CASSWRQGTGYEQYF. Filled out from reference TRBV5-1 and TRBJ2-7, the complete variable domain reads KAGVTQTPRYLIKTRGQQVTLSCSPISGHRSVSWYQQTPGQGLQFLFEYFSETQRNKGNFPGRFSGRQFSNSRSEMNVSTLELGDSALYLCASSWRQGTGYEQYFGPGTRLTVT.

The chain links TRBV13 to TRBJ2-1; 12 bases align to TRBD2. The ends lost 5 bases at V and 10 bases at J; junction bases unmatched: 3. Per germline, CDR1 PRHDT and CDR2 FYEKMQ (reference sequence). The CDR3 has 13 residues. The CDR3 DNA is TGTGCCAGCAGCCACGGACTAGCGGGGGAGCAGTTCTTC. Residues: CASSHGLAGEQFF.

With regard to this clone: The same CDR3 arises from other DNA sequences in this sample as well. The chain combines TRBV29-1 with TRBJ2-2; D gene ambiguous. The CDR3 has 11 residues. Germline V gene data show CDR1 as SQVTM and CDR2 as ANQGSEA. The ends were cut back, 2 bases at V and 7 bases at J, with 5 bases in the middle. CDR3 sequence (DNA): TGCAGCGTTGAAAGGGTCGGGGAGCTGTTTTTT. This codes for CSVERVGELFF.

A single count supports this clone. The chain is built from TRBV5-4 and TRBJ2-7, with 9 bases identical to TRBD1. The V gene end was trimmed by 5 bases and the J gene end by 6 bases; junction bases not matched to a gene: 6. Germline CDR1 and CDR2: SGHNT and YYREEE (reference sequence). This CDR3 is 13 amino acids long. The CDR3 nucleotides are TGTGCCAGCAGTACAGGGGGCGCGGGCGAGCAGTACTTC. Its protein is CASSTGGAGEQYF.

CDR3 DNA sequence: TGTGCCAGCAGCCCGGACAGGCCGGAGACCCAGTACTTC. This codes for CASSPDRPETQYF. The rearrangement uses TRBV6-5 and TRBJ2-5; 7 bases match TRBD1. CDR3 length: 13 residues. V lost 6 bases to trimming and J lost 5 bases; unmatched junction nucleotides: 6. The V gene's germline CDR1 is MNHEY and CDR2 SVGAGI.

A word on this clone: One end of the junction is discordant with germline, which a read error may explain. The chain has TRBV28 and TRBJ2-7, with 7 bases lining up with TRBD1. The CDR3 is made up of 18 amino acids. CDR1 and CDR2 (germline): MDHEN, SYDVKM. The CDR3 is CTSSLVLMTGTSSYEQYF. For the CDR3, the DNA is TGTACCAGCAGTCTTGTACTCATGACAGGGACCAGCTCCTACGAGCAGTACTTC.

The chain combines TRBV9 with TRBJ2-5, with TRBD1 matching 9 bases. Germline trimming cut 6 bases from V and 4 bases from J; bases unmatched to any gene: 4. The CDR3 consists of 13 residues. Per germline, CDR1 SGDLS and CDR2 YYNGEE. The CDR3 protein is CASNKTGGETQYF. In DNA, the CDR3 is TGTGCCAGCAACAAGACAGGGGGAGAGACCCAGTACTTC.

V and J are TRBV28 and TRBJ1-2, with D perhaps matching TRBD1 (5 bases). V was clipped by 8 bases and J by 6 bases, with 19 bases between them. From germline, CDR1 is MDHEN and CDR2 SYDVKM. The CDR3 spans 14 residues. As DNA, the CDR3 is TGTGCCAGCGACCTGCATGGGGCAGGGAATGGCTACACCTTC. It translates to CASDLHGAGNGYTF.

The chain uses TRBV7-2 and TRBJ2-3; D not certain. Germline CDR1 and CDR2: SGHTA and FQGNSA. Trimming took 3 bases from V and 0 from J, leaving 13 bases between them. The CDR3 spans 16 residues. CDR3 loop: CASSLTHLDSTDTQYF. The CDR3 nucleotides are TGTGCCAGCAGCTTGACTCATCTGGATAGCACAGATACGCAGTATTTT.

CDR3 nucleotides: TGTGCCAGCAGTCCCAACAGGGGGTTATACACTGAAGCTTTCTTT. The encoded protein is CASSPNRGLYTEAFF. This chain joins TRBV27 and TRBJ1-1; TRBD1 agrees at 8 bases. CDR1 MNHEY and CDR2 SMNVEV come from the germline V gene (reference sequence). The CDR3 has 15 amino acids. The V segment lost 5 bases and the J segment 3 bases; nucleotides outside the gene matches: 8.

The chain recombines TRBV6-1 with TRBJ2-7; D might be TRBD1 (6 bases). This CDR3 spans 12 amino acids. Trimming shortened V by 8 bases and J by 4 bases, and 12 bases separated the two germline ends. Germline CDR1 and CDR2: MNHNS and SASEGT. The CDR3 is CASGLQGYEQYF. Written as DNA, the CDR3 is TGTGCCAGCGGGCTACAGGGATACGAGCAGTACTTC.

With regard to this clone: The same CDR3 arises from other DNA sequences in this sample as well. The V gene is TRBV7-9, the J gene TRBJ2-2; tentative D call: TRBD1 (5 bases). The CDR3 totals 14 residues. V was cut by 1 base and J by 5 bases, with 8 bases left in between. CDR1 and CDR2 from the germline V gene are SEHNR and FQNEAQ (reference sequence). CDR3 amino acids: CASSLGTGTGELFF. DNA for the CDR3: TGTGCCAGCAGCTTAGGAACAGGAACCGGGGAGCTGTTTTTT.